This T cell receptor (beta chain) was retrieved from a study of regulatory T cells in long-lasting Graves disease. Construction of the TCR beta libraries employed iRepertoire HTBI primers in conjunction with Arm-PCR of CDR3 regions. TCRdb itself ran the multiplex PCR reads through MiXCR, one entry per CDR3 protein. Of roughly 450,000 distinct CDR3 sequences in the sample, less than 25% were seen once. General study points: Between persistent patients, about 2,800 public clonotypes were shared, exceeding the roughly 920 shared between new patients.

This clonotype was recorded at least ten times. What it binds is not known. J lost 11 bases, V lost 0 bases, and 6 bases had no gene match. Per the germline V gene, CDR1 is SNHLY and CDR2 is FYNNEI. The CDR3 contains 15 residues. The sample's time point: persistent/refractory GD, antithyroid drugs over 5 years with positive TRAb. Extracted PBMC RNA gave rise to the TCR library. This TCR came from a female donor with Graves disease. V and J are TRBV2 and TRBJ1-6, with 8 bases aligning to TRBD1. Sequences were derived from peripheral blood mononuclear cells (PBMCs), sampled when the disease was refractory, from a patient treated with antithyroid drugs. CDR3 DNA: TGTGCCAGCAGTGAAGCCGTGGACAGGGCGACACCCCTCCACTTT. Translating it yields CASSEAVDRATPLHF.